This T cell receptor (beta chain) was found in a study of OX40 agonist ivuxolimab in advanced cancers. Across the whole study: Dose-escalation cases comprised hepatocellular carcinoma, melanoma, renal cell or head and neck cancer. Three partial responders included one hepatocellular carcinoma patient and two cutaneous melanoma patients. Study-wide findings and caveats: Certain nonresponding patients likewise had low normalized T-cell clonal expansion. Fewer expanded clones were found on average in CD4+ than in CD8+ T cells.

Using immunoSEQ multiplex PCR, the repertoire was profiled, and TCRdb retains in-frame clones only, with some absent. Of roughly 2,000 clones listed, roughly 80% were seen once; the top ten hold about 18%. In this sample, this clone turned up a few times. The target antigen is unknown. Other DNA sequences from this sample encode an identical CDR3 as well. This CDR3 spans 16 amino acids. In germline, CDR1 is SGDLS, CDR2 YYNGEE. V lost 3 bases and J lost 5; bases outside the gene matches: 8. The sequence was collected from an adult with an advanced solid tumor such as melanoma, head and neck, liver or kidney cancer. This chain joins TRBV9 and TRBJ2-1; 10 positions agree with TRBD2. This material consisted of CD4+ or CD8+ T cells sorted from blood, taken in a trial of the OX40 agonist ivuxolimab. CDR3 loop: CASSGPAGGVNNEQFF. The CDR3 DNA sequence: TGTGCCAGCAGCGGGCCAGCGGGGGGGGTCAACAATGAGCAGTTCTTC.